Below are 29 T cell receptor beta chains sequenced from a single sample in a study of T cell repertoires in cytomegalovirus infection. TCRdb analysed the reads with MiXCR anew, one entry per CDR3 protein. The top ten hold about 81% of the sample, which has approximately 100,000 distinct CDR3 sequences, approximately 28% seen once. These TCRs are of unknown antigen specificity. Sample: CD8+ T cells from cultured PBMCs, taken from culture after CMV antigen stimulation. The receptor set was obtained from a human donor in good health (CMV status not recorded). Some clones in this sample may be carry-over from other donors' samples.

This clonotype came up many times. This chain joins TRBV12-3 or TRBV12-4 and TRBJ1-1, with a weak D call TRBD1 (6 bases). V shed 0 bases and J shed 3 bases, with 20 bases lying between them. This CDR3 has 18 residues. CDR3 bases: TGTGCCAGCAGTTTAGCGGATGGGGGGGGGCCCTCGGACACTGAAGCTTTCTTT. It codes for CASSLADGGGPSDTEAFF.

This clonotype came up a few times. CDR3 protein: CASRSLTGVNTEAFF. CDR3 coding DNA: TGTGCCAGCCGAAGCCTGACAGGGGTGAACACTGAAGCTTTCTTT. The V call is TRBV2, the J call TRBJ1-1; 8 bases align to TRBD1. The length of the CDR3 is 15 residues. Germline CDR1 reads SNHLY; CDR2 reads FYNNEI. J was trimmed by 0 bases and V by 8 bases; bases with no gene match: 8.

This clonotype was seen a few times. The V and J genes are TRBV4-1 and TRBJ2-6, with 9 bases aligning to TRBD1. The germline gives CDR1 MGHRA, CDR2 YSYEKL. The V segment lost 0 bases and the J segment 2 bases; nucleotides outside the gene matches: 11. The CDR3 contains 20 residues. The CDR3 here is CASSQEGPETGGAGANVLTF. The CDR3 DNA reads TGCGCCAGCAGCCAAGAAGGACCAGAAACAGGGGGCGCTGGGGCCAACGTCCTGACTTTC.

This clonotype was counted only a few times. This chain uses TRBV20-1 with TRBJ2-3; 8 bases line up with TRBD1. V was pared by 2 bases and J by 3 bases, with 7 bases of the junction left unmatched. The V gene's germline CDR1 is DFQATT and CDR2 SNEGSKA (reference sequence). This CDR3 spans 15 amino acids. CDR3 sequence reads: CSARTGTGETDTQYF. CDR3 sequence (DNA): TGCAGTGCTAGAACCGGGACAGGTGAAACAGATACGCAGTATTTT.

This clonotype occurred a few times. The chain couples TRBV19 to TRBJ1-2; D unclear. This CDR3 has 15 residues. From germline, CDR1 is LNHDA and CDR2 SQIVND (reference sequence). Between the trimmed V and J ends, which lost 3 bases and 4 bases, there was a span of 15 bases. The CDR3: CASSIMSGDSYGYTF. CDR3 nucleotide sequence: TGTGCCAGTAGTATCATGTCAGGAGACTCCTATGGCTACACCTTC. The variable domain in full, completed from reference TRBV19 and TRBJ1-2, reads DGGITQSPKYLFRKEGQNVTLSCEQNLNHDAMYWYRQDPGQGLRLIYYSQIVNDFQKGDIAEGYSVSREKKESFPLTVTSAQKNPTAFYLCASSIMSGDSYGYTFGSGTRLTVV.

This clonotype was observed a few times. This CDR3 reads CASSYSRFEQYF. The CDR3 bases are TGTGCCAGCAGTTACTCCCGCTTCGAGCAGTACTTC. This chain uses TRBV6-2 or TRBV6-3 with TRBJ2-7, with no clear D. V was pared by 0 bases and J by 6 bases, with 6 bases between. The CDR3 is 12 amino acids. The germline V gene has CDR1 MNHEY and CDR2 SVGEGT.

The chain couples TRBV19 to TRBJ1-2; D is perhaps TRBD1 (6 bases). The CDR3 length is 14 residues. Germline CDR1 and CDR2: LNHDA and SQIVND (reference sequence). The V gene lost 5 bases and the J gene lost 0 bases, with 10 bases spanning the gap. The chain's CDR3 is CASSGTSANYGYTF. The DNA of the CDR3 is TGTGCCAGTAGTGGGACATCGGCTAACTATGGCTACACCTTC.

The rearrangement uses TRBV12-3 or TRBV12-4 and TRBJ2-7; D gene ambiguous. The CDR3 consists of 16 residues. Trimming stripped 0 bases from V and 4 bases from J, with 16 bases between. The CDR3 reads CASSLANGVSLYEQYF. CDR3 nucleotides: TGTGCCAGCAGTTTAGCGAACGGTGTCTCTCTTTACGAGCAGTACTTC.

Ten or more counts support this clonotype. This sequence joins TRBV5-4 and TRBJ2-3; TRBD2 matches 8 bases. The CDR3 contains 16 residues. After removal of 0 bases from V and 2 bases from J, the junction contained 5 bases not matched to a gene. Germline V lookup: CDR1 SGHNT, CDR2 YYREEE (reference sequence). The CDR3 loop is CASSLAERGITDTQYF. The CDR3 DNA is TGTGCCAGCAGCTTGGCCGAGCGGGGGATCACAGATACGCAGTATTTT.

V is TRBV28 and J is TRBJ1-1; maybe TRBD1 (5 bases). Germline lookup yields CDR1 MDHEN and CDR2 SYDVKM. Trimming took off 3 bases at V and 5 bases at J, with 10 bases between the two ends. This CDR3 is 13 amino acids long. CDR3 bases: TGTGCCAGCAGTTTCGGGGGGATGACTGAAGCTTTCTTT. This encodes CASSFGGMTEAFF.

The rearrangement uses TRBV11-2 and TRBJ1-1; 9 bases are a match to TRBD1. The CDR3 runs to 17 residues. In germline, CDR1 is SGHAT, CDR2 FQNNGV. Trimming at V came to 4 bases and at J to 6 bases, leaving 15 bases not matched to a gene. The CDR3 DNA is TGTGCCAGCAGCTCTCCGGGACAGGGTTTTGTCGAACCTGAAGCTTTCTTT. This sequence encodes CASSSPGQGFVEPEAFF.

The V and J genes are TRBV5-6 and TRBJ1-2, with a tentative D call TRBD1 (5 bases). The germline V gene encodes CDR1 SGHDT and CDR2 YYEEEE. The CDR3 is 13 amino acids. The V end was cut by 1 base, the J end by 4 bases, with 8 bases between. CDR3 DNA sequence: TGTGCCAGCAGCTTGCAGGGATCCTATGGCTACACCTTC. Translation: CASSLQGSYGYTF.

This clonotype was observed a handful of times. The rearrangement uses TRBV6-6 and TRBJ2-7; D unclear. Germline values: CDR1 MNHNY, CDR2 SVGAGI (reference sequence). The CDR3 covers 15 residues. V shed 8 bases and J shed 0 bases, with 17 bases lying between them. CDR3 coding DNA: TGTGCCAGCTCCGATATCCCCCCAAGCTCCTACGAGCAGTACTTC. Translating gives CASSDIPPSSYEQYF.

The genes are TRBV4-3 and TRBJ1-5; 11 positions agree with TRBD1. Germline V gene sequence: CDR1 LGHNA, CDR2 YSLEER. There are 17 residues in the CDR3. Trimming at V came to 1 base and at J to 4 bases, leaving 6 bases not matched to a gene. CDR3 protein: CASSQVPGQGVNQPQHF. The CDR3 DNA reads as TGCGCCAGCAGCCAAGTACCGGGACAGGGGGTTAATCAGCCCCAGCATTTT.

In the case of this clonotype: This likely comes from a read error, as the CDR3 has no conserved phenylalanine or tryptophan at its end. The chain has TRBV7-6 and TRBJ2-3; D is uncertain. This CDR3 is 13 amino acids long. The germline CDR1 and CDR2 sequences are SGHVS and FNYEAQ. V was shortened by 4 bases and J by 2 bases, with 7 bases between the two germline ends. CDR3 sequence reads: CASSSAYTDTQYL. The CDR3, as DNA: TGTGCCAGCAGCTCCGCTTACACAGATACGCAGTATTTA.

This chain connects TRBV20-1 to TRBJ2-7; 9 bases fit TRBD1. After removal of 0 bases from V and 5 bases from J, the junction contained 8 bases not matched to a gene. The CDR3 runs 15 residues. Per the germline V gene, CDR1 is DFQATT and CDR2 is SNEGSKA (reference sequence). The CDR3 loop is CSARDPGQGSNEQYF. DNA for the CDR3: TGCAGTGCTAGAGATCCAGGACAGGGGAGCAACGAGCAGTACTTC.

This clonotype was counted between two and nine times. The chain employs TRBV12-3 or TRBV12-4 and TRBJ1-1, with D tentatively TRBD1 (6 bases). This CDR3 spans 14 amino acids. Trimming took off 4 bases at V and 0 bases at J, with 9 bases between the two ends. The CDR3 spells CASSSTGLNTEAFF. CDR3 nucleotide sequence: TGTGCCAGCAGTTCTACAGGGTTGAACACTGAAGCTTTCTTT.

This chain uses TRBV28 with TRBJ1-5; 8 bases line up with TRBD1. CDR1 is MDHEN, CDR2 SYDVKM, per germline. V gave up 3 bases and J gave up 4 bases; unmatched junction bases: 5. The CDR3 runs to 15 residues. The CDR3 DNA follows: TGTGCCAGCAGTTTTTTACAGGGGGTGAATCAGCCCCAGCATTTT. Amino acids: CASSFLQGVNQPQHF.

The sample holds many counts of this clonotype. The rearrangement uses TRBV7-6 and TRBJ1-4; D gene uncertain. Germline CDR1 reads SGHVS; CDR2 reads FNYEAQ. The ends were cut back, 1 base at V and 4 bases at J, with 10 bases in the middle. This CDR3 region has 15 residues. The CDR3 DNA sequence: TGTGCCAGCAGCTTAGGGCCGATTCATAATGAAAAACTGTTTTTT. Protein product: CASSLGPIHNEKLFF.

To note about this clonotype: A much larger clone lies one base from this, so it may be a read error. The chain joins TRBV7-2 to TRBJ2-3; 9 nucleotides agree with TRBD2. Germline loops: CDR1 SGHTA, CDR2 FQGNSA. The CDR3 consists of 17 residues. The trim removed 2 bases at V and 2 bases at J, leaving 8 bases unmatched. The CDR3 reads CASSLPVAGGYTDTQYF. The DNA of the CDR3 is TGTGCCAGCAGCTTACCTGTCGCGGGGGGGTACACAGATACGCAGTATTTT.

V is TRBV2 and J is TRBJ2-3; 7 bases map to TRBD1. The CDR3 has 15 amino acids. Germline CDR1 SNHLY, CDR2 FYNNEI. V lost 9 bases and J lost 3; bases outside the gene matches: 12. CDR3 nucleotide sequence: TGTGCCAGAAGCGTACTTCCGGGACAGACAGATACGCAGTATTTT. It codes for CARSVLPGQTDTQYF.

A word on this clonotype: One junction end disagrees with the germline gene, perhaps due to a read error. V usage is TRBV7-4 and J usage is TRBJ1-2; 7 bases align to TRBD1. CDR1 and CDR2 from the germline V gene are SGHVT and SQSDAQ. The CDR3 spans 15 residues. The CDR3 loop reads CASSPGTDILYAYTF. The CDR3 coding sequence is TGTGCCAGCAGCCCTGGGACAGACATCCTCTATGCCTACACCTTC.

The CDR3 here is CASSSLRGAGTSTEAFF. The DNA for the CDR3 is TGTGCCAGCAGCTCATTGCGCGGGGCGGGGACTTCCACTGAAGCTTTCTTT. The rearrangement uses TRBV7-9 and TRBJ1-1, with D tentatively TRBD1 (5 bases). The CDR3 runs 17 residues. The V and J ends lost 4 bases and 4 bases respectively, with 22 bases between them. CDR1 SEHNR and CDR2 FQNEAQ come from the germline V gene (reference sequence).

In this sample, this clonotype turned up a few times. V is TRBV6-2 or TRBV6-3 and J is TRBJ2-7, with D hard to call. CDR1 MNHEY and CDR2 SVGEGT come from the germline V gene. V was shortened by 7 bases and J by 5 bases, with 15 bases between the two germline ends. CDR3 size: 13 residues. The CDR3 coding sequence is TGTGCCAGCAAGGGCGGAACCTTTGACGAGCAGTACTTC. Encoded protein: CASKGGTFDEQYF.

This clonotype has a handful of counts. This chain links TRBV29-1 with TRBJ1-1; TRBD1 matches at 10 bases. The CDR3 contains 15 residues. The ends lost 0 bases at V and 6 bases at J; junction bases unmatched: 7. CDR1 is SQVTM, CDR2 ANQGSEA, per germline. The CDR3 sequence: CSVEEWGQGSPEAFF. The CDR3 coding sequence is TGCAGCGTTGAAGAATGGGGACAGGGGAGCCCTGAAGCTTTCTTT.

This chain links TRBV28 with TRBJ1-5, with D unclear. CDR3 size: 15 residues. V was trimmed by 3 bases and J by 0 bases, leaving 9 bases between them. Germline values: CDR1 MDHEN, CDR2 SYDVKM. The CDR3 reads CASSFRQISNQPQHF. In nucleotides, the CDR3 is TGTGCCAGCAGTTTTCGCCAGATTAGCAATCAGCCCCAGCATTTT.

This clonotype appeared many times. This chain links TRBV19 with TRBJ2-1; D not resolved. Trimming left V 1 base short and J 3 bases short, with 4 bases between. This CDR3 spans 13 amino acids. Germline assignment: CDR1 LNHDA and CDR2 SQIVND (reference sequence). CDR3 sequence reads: CASSIAGYNEQFF. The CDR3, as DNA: TGTGCCAGTAGTATAGCGGGCTACAATGAGCAGTTCTTC.

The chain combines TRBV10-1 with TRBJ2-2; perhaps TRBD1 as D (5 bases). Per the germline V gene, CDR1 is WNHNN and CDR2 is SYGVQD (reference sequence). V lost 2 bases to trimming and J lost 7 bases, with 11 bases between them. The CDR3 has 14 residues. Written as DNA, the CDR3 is TGCGCCAGCAGTGAGCAGGGTTCGGGCGGGGAGCTGTTTTTT. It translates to CASSEQGSGGELFF.

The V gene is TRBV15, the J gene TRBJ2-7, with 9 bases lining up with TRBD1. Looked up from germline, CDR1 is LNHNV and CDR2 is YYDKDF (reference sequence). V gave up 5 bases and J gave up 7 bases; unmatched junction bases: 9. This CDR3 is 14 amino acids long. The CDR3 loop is CATSDTQGAREQYF. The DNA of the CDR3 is TGTGCCACCAGCGATACACAGGGGGCGAGGGAGCAGTACTTC.